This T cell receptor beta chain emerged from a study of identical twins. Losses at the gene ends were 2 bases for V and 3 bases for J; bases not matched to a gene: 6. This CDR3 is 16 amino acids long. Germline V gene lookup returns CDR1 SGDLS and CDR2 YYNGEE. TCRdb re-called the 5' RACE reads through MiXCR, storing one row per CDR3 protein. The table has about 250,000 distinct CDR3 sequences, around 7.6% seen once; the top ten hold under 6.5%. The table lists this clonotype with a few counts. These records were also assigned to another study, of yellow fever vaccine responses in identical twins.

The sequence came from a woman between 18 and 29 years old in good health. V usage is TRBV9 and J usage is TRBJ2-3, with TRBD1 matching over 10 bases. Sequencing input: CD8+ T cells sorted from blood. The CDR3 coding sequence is TGTGCCAGCAGCGTCCGCCGGGACAGGGGTACAGATACGCAGTATTTT. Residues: CASSVRRDRGTDTQYF. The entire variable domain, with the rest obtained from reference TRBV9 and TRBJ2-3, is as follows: DSGVTQTPKHLITATGQRVTLRCSPRSGDLSVYWYQQSLDQGLQFLIQYYNGEERAKGNILERFSAQQFPDLHSELNLSSLELGDSALYFCASSVRRDRGTDTQYFGPGTRLTVL.